This entry describes one T cell receptor (beta chain). In the authors' methods: Reference gene primer amplification gave nucleated cell count estimates. Profiled with immunoSEQ multiplex PCR; TCRdb holds only in-frame clones, not every one. V and J calls plus clone size are reproduced from that table; the DNA served to infer D and trimming. The table has tens of thousands of clones, 70% to 90% seen once. This entry belongs to a study of blood T cell repertoires in COVID-19. For the study at large: T cells, B-cell-depleted T cells, or PBMCs supplied cDNA or gDNA.

V shed 6 bases, J shed 7 bases, and the junction held 8 bases outside the gene matches. This CDR3 is 14 amino acids long. Per the germline V gene, CDR1 is SGHVS and CDR2 is FQNEAQ. The specimen was peripheral blood. The V gene is TRBV7-8, the J gene TRBJ2-1, with TRBD1 identical over 8 bases. The sequence was collected from a man in his fifties or sixties with active COVID-19. CDR3 loop: CASSYRDRLNEQFF. DNA of the CDR3: TGTGCCAGCAGTTACCGGGACAGGCTTAATGAGCAGTTCTTC.